This is a list of T cell receptor beta chains from one sample in a study of blood T cell repertoires in COVID-19. Sequencing was performed with immunoSEQ multiplex PCR; in TCRdb, only in-frame clones are kept and a portion is missing. Seen here are about 70,000 clones, around 74% observed once, and the top ten hold under 25%. The material sequenced was peripheral blood. The receptor source for this set is a man aged 65 to 85 with acute or convalescent COVID-19. Each CDR3 is given without its conserved first and last residue.

J,V,length,CDR3
TRBJ1-5,TRBV29-1,10,SVKESNQPQH
TRBJ2-1,TRBV10-3,12,AIRPTSTVNEQF
TRBJ1-4,TRBV7-9,15,ASSPGDRSATNEKLF
TRBJ2-7,TRBV7-2,11,ASRRSGSYEQY
TRBJ1-2,TRBV6-2/TRBV6-3,13,ASSYSPTDNYGYT
TRBJ2-7,TRBV7-2,15,ASSRWGRQGNPYEQY
TRBJ2-3,TRBV6-5,13,ASSRLAASTDTQY
TRBJ2-2,TRBV7-2,14,ASSLKASRGTGELF
TRBJ2-1,TRBV28,14,ASSPRRGAPHNEQF
TRBJ1-2,TRBV28,11,ASNGGVFDGYT
TRBJ2-3,TRBV9,13,ASSSWDSSTDTQY
TRBJ2-7,TRBV3-1/TRBV3-2,11,ASSQGSGGEQY
TRBJ2-4,TRBV12-3/TRBV12-4,11,ASSQADGNIQY
TRBJ2-1,TRBV5-4,12,ASSHPSSYNEQF
TRBJ1-6,TRBV7-2,12,ASGGDRDNSPLH
TRBJ1-5,TRBV19,13,ASSISAGSNQPQH
TRBJ1-1,TRBV27,14,ASRLNEPNGAFEAF
TRBJ1-1,TRBV27,13,ASRSGQGRNTEAF
TRBJ1-1,TRBV18,12,ASSPRDKGTEAF
TRBJ2-3,TRBV18,14,ASYSTGGPSTDTQY
TRBJ1-5,TRBV24-1,18,ATSDSRSRDSPYSNQPQH
TRBJ2-1,TRBV29-1,13,SVAGGGKGNNEQF
TRBJ2-3,TRBV10-3,12,AIRGRTRTDTQY
TRBJ1-4,TRBV5-6,13,ASSGGGQGGEKLF
TRBJ1-2,TRBV13,14,ASSLGTGVTNYGYT
TRBJ2-4,TRBV7-3,12,ASSATGTGDIQY
TRBJ1-2,TRBV27,14,ASSLAFDRNNYGYT
TRBJ2-1,TRBV18,11,ASSPDGAGGQF
TRBJ1-6,TRBV11-2,14,ASSPGQSPPYSPLH
TRBJ1-6,TRBV19,10,ASSLRGGLLH
TRBJ2-3,TRBV13,14,ASSQGAGATRDTQY
TRBJ1-1,TRBV6-5,11,ASSLYSNTEAF
TRBJ1-6,TRBV15,13,ATSRDGRDNSPLH
TRBJ2-1,TRBV28,12,ASSPSQYYNEQF
TRBJ1-2,TRBV13,13,ASSLGQAANYGYT
TRBJ2-2,TRBV7-9,14,ASSIGTGGDTGELF
TRBJ1-2,TRBV9,14,ASSAPSTGVLAGYT
TRBJ1-1,TRBV5-4,13,ASSATATSNTEAF
TRBJ2-1,TRBV11-1,14,ASGPVLAGLYNEQF
TRBJ1-6,TRBV27,14,ASRGDRADYNSPLH
TRBJ2-3,TRBV6-5,10,ASSQGVGGQY
TRBJ2-7,TRBV29-1,11,SVVGQGFDEQY
TRBJ2-3,TRBV15,12,ATSKRASTDTQY
TRBJ2-7,TRBV12-3/TRBV12-4,11,ASSLWTAGEQY
TRBJ2-7,TRBV28,13,ASSLWTGQGFEQY
TRBJ1-5,TRBV6-5,12,ASRSGQGIQPQH
TRBJ2-1,TRBV5-1,14,ASSLSTGLGNNEQF
TRBJ2-2,TRBV9,14,ASSVGVAINTGELF
TRBJ1-1,TRBV10-1,13,ASSESGESNTEAF
TRBJ2-3,TRBV9,14,ASSVAQGRHTDTQY
TRBJ1-1,TRBV6-2/TRBV6-3,13,ASRPGQGWSTEAF
TRBJ1-5,TRBV19,14,ASSPGTGTTNQPQH
TRBJ1-3,TRBV7-8,14,ASSHQGISSGNTIY
TRBJ2-5,TRBV7-2,13,ASSFSRAGAETQY
TRBJ1-5,TRBV2,9,ASSEGERQH